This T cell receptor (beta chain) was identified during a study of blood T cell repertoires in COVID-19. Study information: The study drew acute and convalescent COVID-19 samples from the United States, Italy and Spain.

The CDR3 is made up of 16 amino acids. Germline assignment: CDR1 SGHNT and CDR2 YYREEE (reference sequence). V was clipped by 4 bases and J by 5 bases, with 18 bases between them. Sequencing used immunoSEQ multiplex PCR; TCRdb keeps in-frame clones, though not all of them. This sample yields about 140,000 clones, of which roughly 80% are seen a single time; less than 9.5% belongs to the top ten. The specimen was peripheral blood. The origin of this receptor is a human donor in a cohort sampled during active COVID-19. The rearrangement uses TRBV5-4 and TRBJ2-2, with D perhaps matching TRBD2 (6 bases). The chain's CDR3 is CASSVMASVGTGELFF. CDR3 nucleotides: TGTGCCAGCAGCGTGATGGCTAGCGTCGGAACCGGGGAGCTGTTTTTT.